This TCR beta chain was sequenced during a study of T cell responses to AZD1222 COVID-19 vaccine. Overall study findings and caveats: Reportedly, nearly half the spike-specific TCRs target unmutated variant regions.

CDR1 and CDR2 from the germline V gene are MNHEY and SVGEGT. Trimming took off 2 bases at V and 4 bases at J, with 18 bases between the two ends. The CDR3 runs to 16 residues. As regards this clone: Its specificity is unknown.

TCRdb keeps only in-frame clones here, not all; method: immunoSEQ multiplex PCR. The data contain 110,000 or so clones, roughly 90% of them singletons. The starting material was peripheral blood, obtained on day 0 of MenACWY control vaccination. The rearrangement links TRBV6-2 or TRBV6-3 to TRBJ2-7; D is possibly TRBD1 or TRBD2 (6 bases each). The receptor was derived from an adult in good health. In nucleotides, the CDR3 is TGTGCCAGCAGTTACGATGGGGGGCTGTATCAGTACGAGCAGTACTTC. Its translation: CASSYDGGLYQYEQYF.